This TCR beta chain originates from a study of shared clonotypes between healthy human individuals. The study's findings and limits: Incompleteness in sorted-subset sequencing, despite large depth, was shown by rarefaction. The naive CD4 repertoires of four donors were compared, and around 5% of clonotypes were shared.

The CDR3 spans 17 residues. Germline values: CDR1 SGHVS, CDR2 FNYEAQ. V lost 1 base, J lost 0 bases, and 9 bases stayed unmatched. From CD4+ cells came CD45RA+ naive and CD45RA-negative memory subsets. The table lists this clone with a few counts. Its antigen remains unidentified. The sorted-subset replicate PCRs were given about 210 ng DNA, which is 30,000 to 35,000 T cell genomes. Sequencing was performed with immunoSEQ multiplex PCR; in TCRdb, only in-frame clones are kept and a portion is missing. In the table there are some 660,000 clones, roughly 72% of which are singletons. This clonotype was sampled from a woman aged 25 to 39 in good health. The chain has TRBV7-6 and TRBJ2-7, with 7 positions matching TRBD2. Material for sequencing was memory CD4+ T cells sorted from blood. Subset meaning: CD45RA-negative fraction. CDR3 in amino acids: CASSLVSTGGVSYEQYF. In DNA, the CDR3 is TGTGCCAGCAGCTTAGTTTCGACGGGAGGAGTCTCCTACGAGCAGTACTTC.